The clone carrying this T cell receptor beta chain was seen a handful of times. Its antigen is not known. The data belong to a study of T cell repertoires in cytomegalovirus infection. Study-level background: Shared public TCR beta signatures pointed to both CMV infection and a matching HLA type. Whole-study results and caveats: HLA-C-restricted CMV clonotypes gave the most frequent clonotype in two of eight donors.

TCRdb called the reads again in MiXCR, with one record for every CDR3 protein. There are hundreds of thousands of distinct CDR3 sequences in the sample; 25% to 40% occur only once, and roughly an eighth lies in the top ten. The trim removed 5 bases at V and 5 bases at J, leaving 13 bases unmatched. From germline, CDR1 is SEHNR and CDR2 FQNEAQ (reference sequence). The CDR3 is made up of 16 amino acids. The sequence derives from a human donor in good health (CMV status not recorded). Some clones in this sample may be carry-over from other donors' samples. The genes are TRBV7-9 and TRBJ2-5; TRBD2 agrees at 8 bases. Material: PBMCs. The CDR3 nucleotides are TGTGCCAGCAGCGCCGAGGAGCGGGGGCAAACGGAGACCCAGTACTTC. Amino acids: CASSAEERGQTETQYF. The whole variable domain, filled in from reference TRBV7-9 and TRBJ2-5, reads DTGVSQNPRHKITKRGQNVTFRCDPISEHNRLYWYRQTLGQGPEFLTYFQNEAQLEKSRLLSDRFSAERPKGSFSTLEIQRTEQGDSAMYLCASSAEERGQTETQYFGPGTRLLVL.